Given below is one T cell receptor (beta chain) in context. Its antigen is still unknown. Both 60 Vbeta primers and 13 Jbeta primers went into the PCR. Sequencing used immunoSEQ multiplex PCR; TCRdb keeps in-frame clones, though not all of them. The profile shows around 35,000 clones, 75% to 85% of them singletons. Germline values: CDR1 MDHEN, CDR2 SYDVKM. V gave up 4 bases and J gave up 4 bases; unmatched junction bases: 6. The CDR3 runs 16 residues. This sample is drawn from a study of cytomegalovirus exposure and HLA in healthy donors. The study's findings and limits: CMV serostatus was the only recorded immune exposure for donors. Because they were indistinguishable, some V segments, including TRBV6-2 and TRBV6-3, were excluded. Productive rates of about 87% or about 30% were seen for most TCR beta V segments in an earlier analysis. The authors listed some 160 TCR beta chains as cytomegalovirus-associated.

J is TRBJ2-7 and V is TRBV28; 14 positions match TRBD2. The sequenced material came from PBMCs. The receptor's source is a woman between 35 and 50 years old in good health and CMV-seronegative. CDR3 sequence (DNA): TGTGCCAGCAGTTCCGGGACTAGCGGGGGCCGATACGAGCAGTACTTC. It translates to CASSSGTSGGRYEQYF.